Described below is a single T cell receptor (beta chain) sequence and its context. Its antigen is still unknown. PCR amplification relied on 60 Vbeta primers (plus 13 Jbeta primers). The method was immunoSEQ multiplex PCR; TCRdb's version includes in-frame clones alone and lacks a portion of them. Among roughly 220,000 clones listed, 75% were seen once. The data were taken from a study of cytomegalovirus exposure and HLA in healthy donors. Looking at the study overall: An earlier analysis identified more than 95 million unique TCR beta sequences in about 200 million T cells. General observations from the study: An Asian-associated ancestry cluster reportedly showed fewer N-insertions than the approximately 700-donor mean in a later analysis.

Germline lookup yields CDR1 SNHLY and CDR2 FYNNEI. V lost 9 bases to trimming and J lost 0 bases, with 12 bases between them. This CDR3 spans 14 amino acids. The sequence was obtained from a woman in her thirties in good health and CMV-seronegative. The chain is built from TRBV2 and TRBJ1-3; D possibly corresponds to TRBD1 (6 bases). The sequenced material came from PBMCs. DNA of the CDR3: TGTGCCAGGTCACAGGGAGACTCTGGAAACACCATATATTTT. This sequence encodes CARSQGDSGNTIYF.